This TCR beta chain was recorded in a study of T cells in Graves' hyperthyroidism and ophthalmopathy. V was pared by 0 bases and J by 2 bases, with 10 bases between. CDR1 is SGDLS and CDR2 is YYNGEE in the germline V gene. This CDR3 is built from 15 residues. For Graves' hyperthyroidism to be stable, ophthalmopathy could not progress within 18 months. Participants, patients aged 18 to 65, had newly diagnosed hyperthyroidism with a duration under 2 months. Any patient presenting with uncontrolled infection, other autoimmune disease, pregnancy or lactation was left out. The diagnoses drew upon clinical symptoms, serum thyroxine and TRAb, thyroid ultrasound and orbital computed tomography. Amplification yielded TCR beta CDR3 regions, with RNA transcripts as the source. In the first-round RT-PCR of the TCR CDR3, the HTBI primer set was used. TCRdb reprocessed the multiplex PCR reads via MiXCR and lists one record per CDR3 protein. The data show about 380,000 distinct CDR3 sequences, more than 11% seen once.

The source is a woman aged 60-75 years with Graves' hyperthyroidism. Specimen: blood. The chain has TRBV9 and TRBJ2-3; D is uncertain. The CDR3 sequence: CASSVGNRFTDTQYF. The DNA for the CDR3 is TGTGCCAGCAGCGTAGGGAACAGATTCACAGATACGCAGTATTTT.